This entry describes one T cell receptor beta chain. The data were taken from a study of blood T cell repertoires in COVID-19. Study as a whole: Nucleic acid was either cDNA or gDNA, and it came from T cells, B-cell-depleted T cells, or PBMCs.

This CDR3 spans 14 amino acids. Germline lookup yields CDR1 LNHDA and CDR2 SQIVND (reference sequence). Germline trimming cut 3 bases from V and 9 bases from J; bases unmatched to any gene: 4. Participant ages covered roughly 18 to 89 years across 20 to 30 US areas. Cohort allocation depended upon clinical history that participants reported. Here immunoSEQ multiplex PCR was the method, and the copy in TCRdb shows in-frame clones only, minus some. The table has about 400,000 clones, about 90% seen once. The sequenced sample consisted of PBMCs or T cells enriched from blood (not recorded which). The genes are TRBV19 and TRBJ1-6; 8 bases are shared with TRBD1. The TCR was taken from a woman aged 25 to 45 who had recovered from COVID-19. CDR3 residues: CASSIQGAPSPLHF. The CDR3 region has the DNA TGTGCCAGTAGTATTCAGGGGGCGCCTTCACCCCTCCACTTT.